This T cell receptor (beta chain) comes out of a study of identifying expanded T cells in peripheral blood. Whole-study results and caveats: Clone count variance between two-week samples rose with total template count. Technical replicates showed about 1.2 changed clones; approximately two weeks 15 to 20; four weeks 19.

Generated by immunoSEQ multiplex PCR, the TCRdb table keeps only in-frame clones and is missing some. The table lists nearly 60,000 clones, 89% of them singletons. The germline V gene encodes CDR1 SGHTA and CDR2 FQGTGA. Trimming pared 8 bases from V and 0 bases from J, leaving 6 bases between. The CDR3 runs to 12 residues. No infections or other immune events were documented during collection. In regard to this clone: As yet, its antigen is unknown.

The specimen sequenced was blood. This chain connects TRBV7-3 to TRBJ2-3; no clear D. This receptor was taken from a person between 18 and 69 years old in good health. The CDR3 bases are TGTGCCAGCGGATATAGCACAGATACGCAGTATTTT. Its translation is CASGYSTDTQYF. The entire variable domain, with the rest obtained from reference TRBV7-3 and TRBJ2-3, is as follows: GAGVSQTPSNKVTEKGKYVELRCDPISGHTALYWYRQSLGQGPEFLIYFQGTGAADDSGLPNDRFFAVRPEGSVSTLKIQRTERGDSAVYLCASGYSTDTQYFGPGTRLTVL.